Shown below are 29 T cell receptor beta chains from a single sample sequenced in a study of blood T cell repertoires in COVID-19. Only in-frame clones appear in the TCRdb table, and some are missing; sequencing was by immunoSEQ multiplex PCR. The data hold more than 200,000 clones, with approximately 86% observed a single time. The sequencing input was peripheral blood. Receptors were obtained from a man aged 25-40 years with active or convalescent COVID-19.

This clone has only one observation. The rearrangement links TRBV29-1 to TRBJ1-2; 7 bases map to TRBD1. Trimming cost V 3 bases and J 7 bases; bases outside gene matches: 11. This CDR3 is 14 amino acids long. The germline V gene has CDR1 SQVTM and CDR2 ANQGSEA. The DNA of the CDR3 is TGCAGCGTTGACTCGAGACAGGGCGTAGGTGGCTACACCTTC. Amino acids: CSVDSRQGVGGYTF.

This chain links TRBV3-1 (or the pseudogene TRBV3-2) with TRBJ2-5, with TRBD1 as a possible D gene (7 bases). The CDR3 is 15 amino acids. The V gene lost 4 bases and the J gene lost 4 bases, with 16 bases spanning the gap. Looked up from germline, CDR1 is LGHDT and CDR2 is YNNKEL (reference sequence). CDR3 protein: CASSPTGTPGETQYF. Here the CDR3 DNA reads TGTGCCAGCAGCCCGACAGGGACTCCCGGAGAGACCCAGTACTTC.

In its sample, this clone was seen once. V and J are TRBV4-3 and TRBJ2-5; D ambiguous. The V gene lost 0 bases and the J gene lost 5 bases, with 19 bases spanning the gap. The germline V gene encodes CDR1 LGHNA and CDR2 YSLEER. The CDR3 sequence is 17 residues long. CDR3 loop: CASSQDPWATSIETQYF. CDR3 coding DNA: TGCGCCAGCAGCCAAGATCCCTGGGCAACCTCAATTGAGACCCAGTACTTC.

A single count supports this clone. The V and J genes are TRBV18 and TRBJ2-1, with TRBD2 as a possible D gene (6 bases). The CDR3 has 14 residues. V was shortened by 5 bases and J by 4 bases, with 12 bases between the two germline ends. Germline loops: CDR1 KGHSH, CDR2 LQKENI. In DNA, the CDR3 is TGTGCCAGCTCATCAGGCGGGGTTTACAATGAGCAGTTCTTC. Protein: CASSSGGVYNEQFF.

CDR3 in DNA: TGCGCCAGCAGCTGGGGAGGGGACAGGGGACTGATGAACACTGAAGCTTTCTTT. Translated: CASSWGGDRGLMNTEAFF. The genes are TRBV5-1 and TRBJ1-1; 10 bases fit TRBD1. CDR3 size: 18 residues. CDR1 is SGHRS, CDR2 YFSETQ, per germline. V gave up 3 bases and J gave up 0 bases; unmatched junction bases: 11.

This sequence joins TRBV27 and TRBJ2-7; 8 positions match TRBD1. CDR3 length equals 14 residues. Germline V gene sequence: CDR1 MNHEY, CDR2 SMNVEV (reference sequence). V trimming: 3 bases; J trimming: 5 bases; junction bases outside the gene matches: 6. CDR3 nucleotide sequence: TGTGCCAGCAGTTTTCAGGGGGCGCACAACGAGCAGTACTTC. It encodes CASSFQGAHNEQYF.

The rearrangement links TRBV4-2 to TRBJ1-2; 10 nucleotides match TRBD1. The germline gives CDR1 LGHNA, CDR2 YNFKEQ. The CDR3 length is 16 residues. V shed 0 bases, J shed 7 bases, and the junction held 8 bases outside the gene matches. The DNA of the CDR3 is TGTGCCAGCAGCCAAGATTTGACAGGGGGCGCCTTTGGCTACACCTTC. It specifies CASSQDLTGGAFGYTF.

This chain uses TRBV7-9 with TRBJ1-4; 9 bases fit TRBD1. V was pared by 2 bases and J by 6 bases, with 13 bases of the junction left unmatched. The CDR3 is 18 amino acids. Germline-derived CDR1 and CDR2 are SEHNR and FQNEAQ (reference sequence). The CDR3 sequence: CASSLRSIRDREDEKLFF. CDR3 nucleotides: TGTGCCAGCAGCTTACGTAGTATTCGGGACAGGGAAGATGAAAAACTGTTTTTT.

The chain uses TRBV7-9 and TRBJ2-3, with 9 bases fitting TRBD2. V shed 3 bases, J shed 4 bases, and the junction held 5 bases outside the gene matches. Looked up from germline, CDR1 is SEHNR and CDR2 is FQNEAQ (reference sequence). The CDR3 has 15 residues. As DNA, the CDR3 is TGTGCCAGCAGCTTCGCCCGCGGGGGGGCAGATACGCAGTATTTT. As protein: CASSFARGGADTQYF.

The chain combines TRBV13 with TRBJ1-3; 8 bases align to TRBD1. The junction had 7 bases not matched to a gene; V was cut back by 5 bases and J by 7 bases. Germline V gene sequence: CDR1 PRHDT, CDR2 FYEKMQ (reference sequence). The CDR3 sequence is 14 residues long. The CDR3 loop is CASSAGGAGNTIYF. CDR3 DNA sequence: TGTGCCAGCAGCGCAGGGGGCGCAGGGAACACCATATATTTT.

J is TRBJ1-4 and V is TRBV6-6, with no clear D. The V end lost 2 bases, the J end lost 11 bases, and 15 bases lay between the germline ends. There are 14 residues in the CDR3. Per the germline V gene, CDR1 is MNHNY and CDR2 is SVGAGI (reference sequence). CDR3 nucleotides: TGTGCCAGCAGTTACGATGAGAGTCCCACCAAACTGTTTTTT. Protein sequence: CASSYDESPTKLFF.

The chain's CDR3 is CASSGGDRFSYEQYF. The DNA of the CDR3 is TGTGCCAGTAGCGGGGGGGACAGATTCTCCTACGAGCAGTACTTC. V usage is TRBV19 and J usage is TRBJ2-7; D perhaps matches TRBD2 (8 bases). Germline V gene sequence: CDR1 LNHDA, CDR2 SQIVND (reference sequence). Between the trimmed V and J ends, which lost 6 bases and 0 bases, there was a span of 15 bases. The CDR3 spans 15 residues.

The rearrangement joins TRBV27 to TRBJ1-6; D not certain. The CDR3 spans 17 residues. Germline CDR1 and CDR2: MNHEY and SMNVEV (reference sequence). The V and J ends lost 4 bases and 5 bases respectively, with 18 bases between them. The CDR3 loop is CASSSPRPTGNNSPLHF. The CDR3 DNA sequence: TGTGCCAGCAGTTCCCCGCGCCCCACGGGGAATAATTCACCCCTCCACTTT.

The chain links TRBV3-1 (or the pseudogene TRBV3-2) to TRBJ2-3, with 11 positions matching TRBD2. The CDR3 runs 15 residues. V gave up 4 bases and J gave up 6 bases; unmatched junction bases: 6. The germline CDR1 and CDR2 sequences are LGHDT and YNNKEL (reference sequence). The CDR3 DNA follows: TGTGCCAGCAGCCCGTACACTAGCGGGGGTGATACGCAGTATTTT. Translating it yields CASSPYTSGGDTQYF.

The chain has TRBV7-9 and TRBJ1-1; 7 nucleotides agree with TRBD1. The CDR3 contains 15 residues. The germline V gene has CDR1 SEHNR and CDR2 FQNEAQ (reference sequence). V was clipped by 5 bases and J by 1 base; unmatched bases: 7. CDR3 nucleotides: TGTGCCAGCAGCGGTACAGGGGTCGCGAACACTGAAGCTTTCTTT. This translates into CASSGTGVANTEAFF.

The rearrangement uses TRBV7-2 and TRBJ2-5; TRBD2 agrees at 11 bases. There are 17 residues in the CDR3. The junction had 11 bases not matched to a gene; V was cut back by 5 bases and J by 3 bases. Germline V CDR1 and CDR2: SGHTA, FQGNSA. The chain's CDR3 is CASSQTPGLAEKETQYF. The CDR3 DNA reads as TGTGCCAGCAGCCAAACCCCGGGACTAGCGGAAAAAGAGACCCAGTACTTC.

Only a few counts were recorded for this clone. This chain joins TRBV7-2 and TRBJ2-1; 8 bases are shared with TRBD2. This CDR3 is built from 15 residues. Germline lookup yields CDR1 SGHTA and CDR2 FQGNSA. Trimming at V came to 0 bases and at J to 8 bases, leaving 6 bases not matched to a gene. The CDR3 bases are TGTGCCAGCAGCTTAGCCGGGACTAGTAGCCATGAGCAGTTCTTC. Translation: CASSLAGTSSHEQFF.

J is TRBJ2-7 and V is TRBV2; 10 bases agree with TRBD2. The CDR3 covers 14 residues. Germline assignment: CDR1 SNHLY and CDR2 FYNNEI. After removal of 4 bases from V and 1 base from J, the junction contained 1 base not matched to a gene. The CDR3 region is CASSGTSGSYEQYF. DNA for the CDR3: TGTGCCAGCAGTGGGACTAGCGGATCCTACGAGCAGTACTTC.

This rearrangement joins TRBV15 to TRBJ1-2; D is possibly TRBD1 (6 bases). The germline V and J ends were trimmed by 2 bases and 8 bases, with 12 bases remaining between them. The germline V gene has CDR1 LNHNV and CDR2 YYDKDF (reference sequence). The CDR3 contains 13 residues. The CDR3 DNA follows: TGTGCCACCAGCAGAATCCAGGGGACAGGCTACACCTTC. It specifies CATSRIQGTGYTF.

The CDR3 nucleotides read TGTGCCAGCAGCCATGTCTACAATGAGCAGTTCTTC. This encodes CASSHVYNEQFF. This chain links TRBV7-9 with TRBJ2-1; D ambiguous. Trimming left V 5 bases short and J 3 bases short, with 5 bases between. The CDR3 extends over 12 amino acids. Germline V gives CDR1 SEHNR, CDR2 FQNEAQ (reference sequence).

V is TRBV5-4 and J is TRBJ2-3, with D possibly matching TRBD2 (7 bases). CDR3 length equals 15 residues. Germline-derived CDR1 and CDR2 are SGHNT and YYREEE (reference sequence). Trimming left V 5 bases short and J 1 base short, with 14 bases between. CDR3 loop: CASSPPRGRTDTQYF. CDR3 nucleotides: TGTGCCAGCAGTCCTCCGCGGGGGCGCACAGATACGCAGTATTTT.

V and J are TRBV18 and TRBJ2-1; 7 nucleotides align to TRBD1. The V gene's germline CDR1 is KGHSH and CDR2 LQKENI. J was trimmed by 3 bases and V by 4 bases; bases with no gene match: 3. The CDR3 has 14 amino acids. The CDR3 protein is CASSQGTDYNEQFF. In nucleotides, the CDR3 is TGTGCCAGCTCACAGGGGACAGACTACAATGAGCAGTTCTTC.

This sequence joins TRBV5-1 and TRBJ2-3; 9 nucleotides line up with TRBD2. CDR3 size: 16 residues. V was clipped by 4 bases and J by 5 bases; unmatched bases: 11. The V gene's germline CDR1 is SGHRS and CDR2 YFSETQ. The CDR3 DNA reads TGCGCCAGCAGCCCCCTCTTGGCGGGGGGGCAAGATACGCAGTATTTT. Its translation is CASSPLLAGGQDTQYF.

This chain connects TRBV12-3 or TRBV12-4 to TRBJ1-2; D unclear. The CDR3 totals 12 residues. Between the trimmed V and J ends, which lost 5 bases and 8 bases, there was a span of 12 bases. As DNA, the CDR3 is TGTGCCAGCAGTAACACGAGGCGCGGCTACACCTTC. Its protein is CASSNTRRGYTF.

The chain links TRBV7-3 to TRBJ1-1; 9 nucleotides match TRBD1. Germline V gene lookup returns CDR1 SGHTA and CDR2 FQGTGA. V was pared by 0 bases and J by 2 bases, with 1 base of the junction left unmatched. This CDR3 is built from 15 residues. The CDR3, as DNA: TGTGCCAGCAGCTTAACGACAGGGGGAAACACTGAAGCTTTCTTT. Translation: CASSLTTGGNTEAFF.

The rearrangement uses TRBV13 and TRBJ2-3, with TRBD2 matching over 9 bases. The V gene end was trimmed by 4 bases and the J gene end by 4 bases; junction bases not matched to a gene: 9. Germline values: CDR1 PRHDT, CDR2 FYEKMQ (reference sequence). The CDR3 extends over 16 amino acids. The CDR3 here is CASSSRTSEIADTQYF. CDR3 coding DNA: TGTGCCAGCAGCTCTCGGACTAGCGAGATCGCAGATACGCAGTATTTT.

The chain carries TRBV13 and TRBJ1-1; D not certain. Trimming removed 5 bases from V and 1 base from J, with 11 bases in between. The CDR3 sequence is 14 residues long. Germline V gives CDR1 PRHDT, CDR2 FYEKMQ (reference sequence). CDR3 DNA: TGTGCCAGCAGCCTACCAAATTGGAACACTGAAGCTTTCTTT. Protein: CASSLPNWNTEAFF.

The chain is built from TRBV19 and TRBJ2-7, with D maybe TRBD2 (5 bases). The CDR3 spans 15 residues. Germline CDR1 LNHDA, CDR2 SQIVND (reference sequence). The V end lost 5 bases, the J end lost 6 bases, and 20 bases lay between the germline ends. The CDR3 sequence is CASSVEGPDFGEQYF. Here the CDR3 DNA reads TGTGCCAGTAGTGTTGAAGGACCGGACTTTGGCGAGCAGTACTTC.

This clone showed up just a few times. The chain employs TRBV30 and TRBJ2-7, with D maybe TRBD1 (5 bases). CDR1 is GTSNPN, CDR2 SVGIG, per germline (reference sequence). V shed 1 base and J shed 3 bases, with 22 bases lying between them. CDR3 size: 17 residues. CDR3 bases: TGTGCCTGGAGTGGACTGATCGTTCAGCCCCAGGGCTACGAGCAGTACTTC. This encodes CAWSGLIVQPQGYEQYF.